The 14 T cell receptor beta chains presented below share a single source sample, sequenced in a study of cytomegalovirus exposure and HLA in healthy donors. The PCR made use of 60 Vbeta and 13 Jbeta primers. The method was immunoSEQ multiplex PCR; TCRdb's version includes in-frame clones alone and lacks a portion of them. The data show some 90,000 clones, approximately 80% seen once. Sequencing was done on a sample of PBMCs. These receptors were collected from a man aged 30 to 45 in good health and CMV-seronegative.

This chain joins TRBV6-1 and TRBJ1-2, with unresolved D. V was clipped by 7 bases and J by 2 bases, with 14 bases between them. Germline-derived CDR1 and CDR2 are MNHNS and SASEGT. The CDR3 is 14 amino acids. For the CDR3, the DNA is TGTGCCAGCACGGCAGGTCTATGGAACTATGGCTACACCTTC. Translating it yields CASTAGLWNYGYTF.

J is TRBJ1-5 and V is TRBV28; TRBD1 is a possible D gene (5 bases). The germline CDR1 and CDR2 sequences are MDHEN and SYDVKM. The CDR3 runs 16 residues. The V and J ends lost 5 bases and 3 bases respectively, with 17 bases between them. The CDR3 protein is CASSLPGGGDNQPQHF. The CDR3 coding sequence is TGTGCCAGCAGTCTCCCCGGGGGGGGAGACAATCAGCCCCAGCATTTT.

The genes are TRBV30 and TRBJ1-1, with no clear D. The length of the CDR3 is 13 residues. Germline V gene sequence: CDR1 GTSNPN, CDR2 SVGIG (reference sequence). Trimming cost V 3 bases and J 3 bases, with 11 bases left between them. CDR3 in DNA: TGTGCCTGGAGAGTGGGCCTGGACACTGAAGCTTTCTTT. Protein: CAWRVGLDTEAFF. The full variable domain, in which reference TRBV30 and TRBJ1-1 provide the parts outside the CDR3, is SQTIHQWPATLVQPVGSPLSLECTVEGTSNPNLYWYRQAAGRGLQLLFYSVGIGQISSEVPQNLSASRPQDRQFILSSKKLLLSDSGFYLCAWRVGLDTEAFFGQGTRLTVV.

J is TRBJ1-2 and V is TRBV5-4; D call uncertain. Per the germline V gene, CDR1 is SGHNT and CDR2 is YYREEE (reference sequence). The CDR3 has 13 amino acids. V was clipped by 4 bases and J by 6 bases, with 13 bases between them. The CDR3 coding sequence is TGTGCCAGCAGCCCCAGAAAGAATGATGGCTACACCTTC. Translated: CASSPRKNDGYTF.

This clone was observed once. The chain carries TRBV11-3 and TRBJ1-1; D not resolved. Trimming shortened V by 7 bases and J by 1 base, and 13 bases separated the two germline ends. Germline V gene data show CDR1 as SGHNT and CDR2 as YENEEA. CDR3 length: 14 amino acids. The CDR3 region is CASTPGPTNTEAFF. The CDR3 nucleotides are TGTGCCAGCACCCCGGGTCCCACGAACACTGAAGCTTTCTTT. The variable domain in full, completed from reference TRBV11-3 and TRBJ1-1, reads EAGVVQSPRYKIIEKKQPVAFWCNPISGHNTLYWYLQNLGQGPELLIRYENEEAVDDSQLPKDRFSAERLKGVDSTLKIQPAELGDSAVYLCASTPGPTNTEAFFGQGTRLTVV.

The chain joins TRBV5-4 to TRBJ2-1, with TRBD1 matching 8 bases. Trimming removed 4 bases from V and 6 bases from J; junction bases left unmatched: 3. CDR3 length: 13 amino acids. Per the germline V gene, CDR1 is SGHNT and CDR2 is YYREEE (reference sequence). The CDR3 sequence: CASSITGGNEQFF. CDR3 bases: TGTGCCAGCAGCATCACAGGGGGCAATGAGCAGTTCTTC.

The J gene is TRBJ2-7, the V gene TRBV4-2, with a tentative D call TRBD2 (5 bases). Germline lookup yields CDR1 LGHNA and CDR2 YNFKEQ. The CDR3 sequence is 13 residues long. Trimming shortened V by 2 bases and J by 4 bases, and 9 bases separated the two germline ends. CDR3 loop: CASSQLGEYEQYF. For the CDR3, the DNA is TGTGCCAGCAGCCAACTTGGGGAGTACGAGCAGTACTTC.

The chain combines TRBV25-1 with TRBJ2-7; the D is unclear. The germline V gene encodes CDR1 MGHDK and CDR2 SYGVNS. CDR3 length: 14 residues. Trimming cost V 3 bases and J 0 bases, with 9 bases left between them. CDR3 loop: CASSDTLSSYEQYF. The CDR3 DNA is TGTGCCAGCAGTGACACCCTTAGCTCCTACGAGCAGTACTTC.

This rearrangement joins TRBV2 to TRBJ2-5, with 7 bases aligning to TRBD1. Trimming cost V 6 bases and J 3 bases; bases outside gene matches: 4. Per germline, CDR1 SNHLY and CDR2 FYNNEI. The CDR3 contains 13 residues. The DNA of the CDR3 is TGTGCCAGCAGGGGGGACAGTAAAGAGACCCAGTACTTC. Protein: CASRGDSKETQYF.

This clone has only one observation. The chain combines TRBV19 with TRBJ1-1; 11 nucleotides align to TRBD1. The CDR3 loop spans 16 amino acids. Germline-derived CDR1 and CDR2 are LNHDA and SQIVND (reference sequence). With V trimmed by 5 bases and J by 0 bases, 5 bases remained unmatched. This chain's CDR3 is CASSLGTGGMNTEAFF. The DNA of the CDR3 is TGTGCCAGTAGTCTGGGGACAGGGGGGATGAACACTGAAGCTTTCTTT.

CDR3 loop: CASSPSGQETQYF. The CDR3 nucleotides read TGTGCCAGCAGTCCTAGCGGCCAAGAGACCCAGTACTTC. The chain is built from TRBV28 and TRBJ2-5, with 7 nucleotides matching TRBD2. Germline CDR1 and CDR2: MDHEN and SYDVKM. CDR3 size: 13 residues. With V trimmed by 5 bases and J by 1 base, 1 base remained unmatched.

This CDR3 is CASSYRQGTDTQYF. In nucleotides, the CDR3 is TGTGCCAGCAGCTACCGACAGGGGACAGATACGCAGTATTTT. The chain combines TRBV5-6 with TRBJ2-3, with 8 bases aligning to TRBD1. J gave up 3 bases and V 3 bases, and 3 bases lay outside the gene matches. Germline values: CDR1 SGHDT, CDR2 YYEEEE. The CDR3 is made up of 14 amino acids. Full variable domain (remainder filled in from reference TRBV5-6 and TRBJ2-3): DAGVTQSPTHLIKTRGQQVTLRCSPKSGHDTVSWYQQALGQGPQFIFQYYEEEERQRGNFPDRFSGHQFPNYSSELNVNALLLGDSALYLCASSYRQGTDTQYFGPGTRLTVL.

This clone was observed once. This chain uses TRBV5-6 with TRBJ2-5; TRBD2 matches 10 bases. From germline, CDR1 is SGHDT and CDR2 YYEEEE. The trim removed 1 base at V and 3 bases at J, leaving 6 bases unmatched. The CDR3 has 16 amino acids. DNA of the CDR3: TGTGCCAGCAGCTTGCCTAGCGGGGGTAAAAAAGAGACCCAGTACTTC. This gives the protein CASSLPSGGKKETQYF.

This clone showed up just a few times. The CDR3: CASSLQLADTIYF. CDR3 in DNA: TGTGCCAGCAGCTTACAACTGGCGGACACCATATATTTT. The V gene is TRBV7-2, the J gene TRBJ1-3, with D unclear. The CDR3 loop spans 13 amino acids. Germline CDR1 and CDR2: SGHTA and FQGNSA. Between the trimmed V and J ends, which lost 2 bases and 8 bases, there was a span of 10 bases.